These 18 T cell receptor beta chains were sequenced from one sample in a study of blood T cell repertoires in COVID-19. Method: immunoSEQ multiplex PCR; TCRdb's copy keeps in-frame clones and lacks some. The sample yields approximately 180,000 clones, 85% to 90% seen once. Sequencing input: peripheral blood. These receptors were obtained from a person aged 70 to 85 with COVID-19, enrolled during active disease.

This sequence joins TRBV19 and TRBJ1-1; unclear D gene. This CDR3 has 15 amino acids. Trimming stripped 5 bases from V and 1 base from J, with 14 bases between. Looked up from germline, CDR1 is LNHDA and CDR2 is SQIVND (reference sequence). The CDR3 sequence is CASSPTAIGNTEAFF. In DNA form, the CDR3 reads TGTGCCAGTAGTCCAACCGCGATCGGGAACACTGAAGCTTTCTTT.

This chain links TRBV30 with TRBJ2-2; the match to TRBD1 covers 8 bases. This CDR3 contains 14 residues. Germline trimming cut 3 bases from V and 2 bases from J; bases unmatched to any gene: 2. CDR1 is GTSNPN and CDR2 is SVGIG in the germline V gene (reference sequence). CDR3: CAWSGQGNTGELFF. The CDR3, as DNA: TGTGCCTGGAGCGGACAGGGAAACACCGGGGAGCTGTTTTTT.

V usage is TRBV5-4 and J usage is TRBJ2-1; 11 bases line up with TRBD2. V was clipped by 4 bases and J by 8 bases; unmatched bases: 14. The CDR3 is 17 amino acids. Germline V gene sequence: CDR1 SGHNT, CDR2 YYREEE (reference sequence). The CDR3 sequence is CASSPRLAGSWFHEQFF. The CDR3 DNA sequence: TGTGCCAGCAGCCCAAGACTAGCGGGGTCGTGGTTCCATGAGCAGTTCTTC.

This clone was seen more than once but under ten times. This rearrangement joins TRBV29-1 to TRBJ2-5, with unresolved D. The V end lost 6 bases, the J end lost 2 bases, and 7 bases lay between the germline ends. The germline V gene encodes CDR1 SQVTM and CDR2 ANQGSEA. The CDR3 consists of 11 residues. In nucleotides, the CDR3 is TGCAGCGTGACTTATCAAGAGACCCAGTACTTC. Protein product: CSVTYQETQYF.

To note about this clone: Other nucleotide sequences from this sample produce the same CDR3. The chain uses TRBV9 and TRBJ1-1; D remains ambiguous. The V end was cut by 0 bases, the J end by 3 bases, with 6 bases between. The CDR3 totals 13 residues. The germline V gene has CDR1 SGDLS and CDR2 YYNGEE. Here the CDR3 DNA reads TGTGCCAGCAGCGTAGCGGGAGACACTGAAGCTTTCTTT. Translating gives CASSVAGDTEAFF.

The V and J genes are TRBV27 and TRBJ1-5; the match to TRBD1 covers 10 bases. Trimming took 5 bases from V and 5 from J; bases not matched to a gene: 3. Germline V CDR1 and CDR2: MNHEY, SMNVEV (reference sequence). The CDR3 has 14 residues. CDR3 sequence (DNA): TGTGCCAGCAGTGGCGACAGGGGGCATCAGCCCCAGCATTTT. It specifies CASSGDRGHQPQHF.

Here the CDR3 reads CASSYGGGNSPLHF. The CDR3 nucleotides read TGTGCCAGCAGTTACGGGGGAGGGAATTCACCCCTCCACTTT. The rearrangement uses TRBV6-5 and TRBJ1-6, with a possible D match to TRBD1 (5 bases). Germline V gene data show CDR1 as MNHEY and CDR2 as SVGAGI. V was cut by 2 bases and J by 7 bases, with 9 bases left in between. This CDR3 spans 14 amino acids.

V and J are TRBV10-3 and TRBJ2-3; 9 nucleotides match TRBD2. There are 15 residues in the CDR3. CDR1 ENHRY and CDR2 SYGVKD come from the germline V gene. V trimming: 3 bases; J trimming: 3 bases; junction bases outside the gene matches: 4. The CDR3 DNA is TGTGCCATCAGTGAACGCGGGGGGGTTACAGATACGCAGTATTTT. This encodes CAISERGGVTDTQYF.

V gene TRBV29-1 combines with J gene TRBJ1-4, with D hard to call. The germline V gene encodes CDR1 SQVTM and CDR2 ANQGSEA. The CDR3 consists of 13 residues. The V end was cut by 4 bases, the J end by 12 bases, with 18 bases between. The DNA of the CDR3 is TGCAGCGTTGTTGGTGGGATAAACGGGGAACTGTTTTTT. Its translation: CSVVGGINGELFF.

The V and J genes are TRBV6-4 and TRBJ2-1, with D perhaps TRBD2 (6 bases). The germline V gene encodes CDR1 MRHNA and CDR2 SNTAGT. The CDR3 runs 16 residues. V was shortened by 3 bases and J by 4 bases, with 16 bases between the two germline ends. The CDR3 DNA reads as TGTGCCAGCAGTGAAGGCCCGGGGGTGGCATACAATGAGCAGTTCTTC. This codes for CASSEGPGVAYNEQFF.

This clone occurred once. CDR3 loop: CASSRAGYYNEQFF. CDR3 sequence (DNA): TGTGCCAGCAGCCGGGCGGGCTATTACAATGAGCAGTTCTTC. The J gene is TRBJ2-1, the V gene TRBV3-1 (or the pseudogene TRBV3-2); tentatively, D is TRBD2 (5 bases). The CDR3 sequence is 14 residues long. The germline V and J ends were trimmed by 4 bases and 4 bases, with 11 bases remaining between them. From germline, CDR1 is LGHDT and CDR2 YNNKEL (reference sequence).

CDR3 residues: CASSTSGRQGYGYTF. The CDR3 region has the DNA TGTGCCAGCAGCACCAGTGGACGGCAGGGCTATGGCTACACCTTC. The rearrangement uses TRBV11-2 and TRBJ1-2, with D perhaps matching TRBD1 (5 bases). V lost 5 bases and J lost 4, with 17 bases in between. This CDR3 has 15 residues. Germline CDR1 is SGHAT and CDR2 is FQNNGV.

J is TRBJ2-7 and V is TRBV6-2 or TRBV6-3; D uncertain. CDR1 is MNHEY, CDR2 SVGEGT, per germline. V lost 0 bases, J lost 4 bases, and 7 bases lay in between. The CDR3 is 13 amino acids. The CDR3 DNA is TGTGCCAGCAGTTACTCGAGGTTTTACGAGCAGTACTTC. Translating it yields CASSYSRFYEQYF.

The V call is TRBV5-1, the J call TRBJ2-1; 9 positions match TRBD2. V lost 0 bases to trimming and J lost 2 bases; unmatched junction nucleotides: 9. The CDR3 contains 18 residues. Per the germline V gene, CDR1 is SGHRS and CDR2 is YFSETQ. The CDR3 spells CASSLVASGTLTYNEQFF. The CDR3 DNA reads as TGCGCCAGCAGCTTGGTGGCTAGCGGGACGCTAACCTACAATGAGCAGTTCTTC.

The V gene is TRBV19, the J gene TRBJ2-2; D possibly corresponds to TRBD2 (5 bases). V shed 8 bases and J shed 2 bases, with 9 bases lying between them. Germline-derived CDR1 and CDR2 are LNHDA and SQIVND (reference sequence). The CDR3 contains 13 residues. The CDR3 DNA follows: TGTGCCAGTTCGGACTTTAACACCGGGGAGCTGTTTTTT. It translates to CASSDFNTGELFF.

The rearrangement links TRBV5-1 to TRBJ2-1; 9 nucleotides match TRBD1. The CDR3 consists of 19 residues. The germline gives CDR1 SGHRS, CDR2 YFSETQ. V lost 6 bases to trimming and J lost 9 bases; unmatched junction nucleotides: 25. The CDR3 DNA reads TGCGCCAGCAAATACGAACCGGGACAGGGAGTAGGTGGTTCTGGTGAGCAGTTCTTC. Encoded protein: CASKYEPGQGVGGSGEQFF.

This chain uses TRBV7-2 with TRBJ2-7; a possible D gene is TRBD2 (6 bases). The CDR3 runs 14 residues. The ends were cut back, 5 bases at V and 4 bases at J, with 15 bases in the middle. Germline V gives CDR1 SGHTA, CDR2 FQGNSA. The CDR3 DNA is TGTGCCAGCAGCACCCGGGCCGGGGGTTACGAGCAGTACTTC. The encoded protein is CASSTRAGGYEQYF.

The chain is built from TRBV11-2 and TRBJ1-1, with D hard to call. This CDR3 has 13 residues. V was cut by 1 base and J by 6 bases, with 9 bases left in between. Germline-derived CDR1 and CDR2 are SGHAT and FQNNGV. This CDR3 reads CASSLGGSAEAFF. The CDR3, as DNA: TGTGCCAGCAGCTTAGGAGGGTCGGCTGAAGCTTTCTTT.